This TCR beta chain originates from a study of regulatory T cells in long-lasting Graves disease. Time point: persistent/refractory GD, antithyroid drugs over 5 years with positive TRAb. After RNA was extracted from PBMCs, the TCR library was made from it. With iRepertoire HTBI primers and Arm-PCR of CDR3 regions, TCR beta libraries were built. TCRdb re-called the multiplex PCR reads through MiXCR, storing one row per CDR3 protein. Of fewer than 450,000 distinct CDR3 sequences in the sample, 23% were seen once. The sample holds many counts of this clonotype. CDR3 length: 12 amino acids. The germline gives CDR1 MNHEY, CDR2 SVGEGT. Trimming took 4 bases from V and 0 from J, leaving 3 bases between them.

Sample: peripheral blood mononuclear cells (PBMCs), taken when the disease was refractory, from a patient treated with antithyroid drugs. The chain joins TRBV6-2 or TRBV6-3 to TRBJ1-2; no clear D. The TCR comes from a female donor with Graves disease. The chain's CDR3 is CASSFTNYGYTF. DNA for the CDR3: TGTGCCAGCAGTTTCACTAACTATGGCTACACCTTC.